This TCR beta chain was sequenced in a study of T cell responses to AZD1222 COVID-19 vaccine. Whole-study results and caveats: Seropositive at baseline were only a handful of AZD1222 recipients. Spike-specific TCRs gained breadth and depth after people received two AZD1222 doses. Close to half of all spike-specific TCRs reportedly target regions of the variants that are unmutated. The donor cohort was predominantly white British with a female majority, and clonal diversity may have been underestimated.

In regard to this clone: Its cognate antigen is unknown.

Profiled with immunoSEQ multiplex PCR; TCRdb holds only in-frame clones, not every one. The table lists around 130,000 clones, 70% to 90% of them singletons, with around 12% in the top ten. The sample in question was peripheral blood, obtained on day 0 of AZD1222 vaccination. The clonotype was recovered from an adult in good health.

CDR3 DNA: TGTGCCAGCAGCTCGACAGGGGCGGTGGGCAATTCACCCCTCCACTTT. Translating it yields CASSSTGAVGNSPLHF. The chain joins TRBV7-9 to TRBJ1-6; 8 positions match TRBD1. The CDR3 spans 16 residues. Germline CDR1 and CDR2: SEHNR and FQNEAQ (reference sequence). With 4 bases clipped from V and 7 bases from J, the junction kept 9 bases outside the gene matches.